One and the same sample provided the 30 T cell receptor beta chains below, sequenced in a study of blood T cell repertoires in COVID-19. Repertoires were generated with immunoSEQ multiplex PCR, while TCRdb's copy carries only in-frame clones and drops some. The repertoire has about 180,000 clones, about 86% of them found once; the top ten carry about 8.6%. Sequencing was carried out using peripheral blood. The receptors come from a man aged 50 or older with active or convalescent COVID-19.

The gene calls are TRBV27 and TRBJ1-1; TRBD1 agrees at 7 bases. Germline CDR1 is MNHEY and CDR2 is SMNVEV (reference sequence). CDR3 length equals 14 residues. The V segment lost 3 bases and the J segment 5 bases; nucleotides outside the gene matches: 6. The CDR3 DNA reads as TGTGCCAGCAGTTTTTCTAGGGGGCTTACTGAAGCTTTCTTT. It is translated as CASSFSRGLTEAFF.

The chain has TRBV5-4 and TRBJ2-1, with 15 bases lining up with TRBD2. The CDR3 consists of 15 residues. J gave up 11 bases and V 0 bases, and 3 bases lay outside the gene matches. Germline V gene lookup returns CDR1 SGHNT and CDR2 YYREEE (reference sequence). CDR3 DNA sequence: TGTGCCAGCAGCTTGGGCGGACTAGCGGGAGGGAAGCAGTTCTTC. Translation: CASSLGGLAGGKQFF. The full variable domain, rest sourced from reference TRBV5-4 and TRBJ2-1, is ETGVTQSPTHLIKTRGQQVTLRCSSQSGHNTVSWYQQALGQGPQFIFQYYREEENGRGNFPPRFSGLQFPNYSSELNVNALELDDSALYLCASSLGGLAGGKQFFGPGTRLTVL.

CDR3 sequence reads: CSVVFSDRNTGELFF. In DNA form, the CDR3 reads TGCAGCGTTGTGTTTTCTGACAGGAACACCGGGGAGCTGTTTTTT. V usage is TRBV29-1 and J usage is TRBJ2-2, with D tentatively TRBD1 (5 bases). The germline gives CDR1 SQVTM, CDR2 ANQGSEA. The CDR3 extends over 15 amino acids. The V and J ends lost 4 bases and 1 base respectively, with 13 bases between them.

This clone came up many times. The gene calls are TRBV29-1 and TRBJ1-2; D remains unclear. The V end was cut by 3 bases, the J end by 3 bases, with 11 bases between. CDR3 length: 13 residues. The germline CDR1 and CDR2 sequences are SQVTM and ANQGSEA. CDR3 region: CSVEEGEDYGYTF. The CDR3 nucleotides read TGCAGCGTTGAGGAGGGCGAGGACTATGGCTACACCTTC.

This chain uses TRBV5-1 with TRBJ2-7, with D possibly TRBD1 on 6 matching bases. This CDR3 is built from 14 residues. The germline gives CDR1 SGHRS, CDR2 YFSETQ. Trimming shortened V by 0 bases and J by 6 bases, and 13 bases separated the two germline ends. The CDR3 DNA is TGCGCCAGCAGCTTGGCCAGGGAAGGGGGCGAGCAGTACTTC. Amino acids: CASSLAREGGEQYF.

This rearrangement joins TRBV7-2 to TRBJ2-7; 11 bases are a match to TRBD1. Germline CDR1 SGHTA, CDR2 FQGNSA. V was pared by 5 bases and J by 5 bases, with 5 bases of the junction left unmatched. CDR3 length equals 14 residues. The CDR3 loop is CASSLGQGVNEQYF. CDR3 nucleotides: TGTGCCAGCAGCCTGGGACAGGGGGTAAACGAGCAGTACTTC.

In its sample, this clone was seen once. V is TRBV2 and J is TRBJ1-3; 8 bases are shared with TRBD1. This CDR3 is 16 amino acids long. V gave up 6 bases and J gave up 8 bases; unmatched junction bases: 15. Germline values: CDR1 SNHLY, CDR2 FYNNEI. CDR3 sequence reads: CASSRRSGTGVHTIYF. The CDR3 DNA reads as TGTGCCAGCAGCAGAAGGTCCGGGACAGGTGTGCACACCATATATTTT.

This chain joins TRBV5-1 and TRBJ2-5; 9 nucleotides match TRBD2. V lost 4 bases, J lost 5 bases, and 12 bases stayed unmatched. This CDR3 is 16 amino acids long. Germline loops: CDR1 SGHRS, CDR2 YFSETQ. The chain's CDR3 is CASSVMASGEAETQYF. CDR3 DNA sequence: TGCGCCAGCAGCGTGATGGCTAGCGGGGAAGCGGAGACCCAGTACTTC.

The J gene is TRBJ1-1, the V gene TRBV6-5; no firm D call. The germline V gene encodes CDR1 MNHEY and CDR2 SVGAGI. The CDR3 has 13 residues. V lost 4 bases and J lost 3, with 9 bases in between. The chain's CDR3 is CASSSWRDTEAFF. Here the CDR3 DNA reads TGTGCCAGCAGTTCGTGGAGGGACACTGAAGCTTTCTTT.

The gene calls are TRBV3-1 (or the pseudogene TRBV3-2) and TRBJ2-2, with 8 bases aligning to TRBD1. Germline CDR1 and CDR2: LGHDT and YNNKEL (reference sequence). The length of the CDR3 is 16 residues. After removal of 4 bases from V and 5 bases from J, the junction contained 9 bases not matched to a gene. In DNA form, the CDR3 reads TGTGCCAGCAGCCTCTCAGGGGGCCGTAGGACCGGGGAGCTGTTTTTT. Amino acids: CASSLSGGRRTGELFF.

This rearrangement joins TRBV2 to TRBJ2-1; 8 nucleotides line up with TRBD2. This CDR3 has 13 amino acids. V was pared by 7 bases and J by 9 bases, with 8 bases of the junction left unmatched. Germline lookup yields CDR1 SNHLY and CDR2 FYNNEI. The CDR3 reads CASKAGVGSEQFF. The DNA for the CDR3 is TGTGCCAGCAAAGCGGGAGTAGGTAGTGAGCAGTTCTTC.

The chain couples TRBV6-1 to TRBJ2-5; 8 positions match TRBD2. The CDR3 sequence is 16 residues long. Per the germline V gene, CDR1 is MNHNS and CDR2 is SASEGT. V was pared by 2 bases and J by 2 bases, with 7 bases of the junction left unmatched. Written as DNA, the CDR3 is TGTGCCAGCAGTGAATATGGCGGGGGGACGCAAGAGACCCAGTACTTC. Translation: CASSEYGGGTQETQYF.

The table lists this clone with a few counts. The V call is TRBV4-3, the J call TRBJ1-6; tentatively, D is TRBD1 (6 bases). V shed 0 bases and J shed 5 bases, with 17 bases lying between them. This CDR3 region has 18 residues. Germline-derived CDR1 and CDR2 are LGHNA and YSLEER. The CDR3 bases are TGCGCCAGCAGCCAAGATGAGTTCGAACAGGGACATAATTCACCCCTCCACTTT. Translation gives CASSQDEFEQGHNSPLHF.

This chain connects TRBV6-5 to TRBJ1-6, with unresolved D. CDR3 length equals 14 residues. CDR1 is MNHEY, CDR2 SVGAGI, per germline. Trimming pared 6 bases from V and 8 bases from J, leaving 14 bases between. CDR3 in amino acids: CASRPGVADSPLHF. In DNA form, the CDR3 reads TGTGCCAGCAGGCCGGGAGTGGCGGATTCACCCCTCCACTTT.

The chain has TRBV5-1 and TRBJ1-6, with no clear D. The CDR3 length is 16 residues. Deletions cut 0 bases from V and 0 bases from J, with 7 bases between. Looked up from germline, CDR1 is SGHRS and CDR2 is YFSETQ. CDR3 DNA sequence: TGCGCCAGCAGCTTGGCCGCGAGCTCCTATAATTCACCCCTCCACTTT. Protein product: CASSLAASSYNSPLHF.

The rearrangement joins TRBV14 to TRBJ1-1; D uncertain. Germline assignment: CDR1 SGHDN and CDR2 FVKESK. The V and J ends lost 4 bases and 0 bases respectively, with 6 bases between them. The CDR3 has 13 residues. CDR3 coding DNA: TGTGCCAGCAGCCCCCAGATGAACACTGAAGCTTTCTTT. Protein sequence: CASSPQMNTEAFF.

The genes are TRBV6-6 and TRBJ1-1, with D tentatively TRBD1 (6 bases). V was trimmed by 5 bases and J by 5 bases, leaving 24 bases between them. The CDR3 totals 17 residues. The germline V gene has CDR1 MNHNY and CDR2 SVGAGI (reference sequence). CDR3 sequence reads: CASSPPPGVRGGTEAFF. DNA of the CDR3: TGTGCCAGCAGTCCCCCTCCGGGCGTCAGGGGAGGGACTGAAGCTTTCTTT.

This clone is a singleton in its sample. The chain recombines TRBV28 with TRBJ2-1; D remains unclear. The CDR3 loop spans 13 amino acids. Trimming took off 3 bases at V and 5 bases at J, with 8 bases between the two ends. Germline V gives CDR1 MDHEN, CDR2 SYDVKM. The CDR3 region has the DNA TGTGCCAGCAGTTTTCAGGAAAACAATGAGCAGTTCTTC. It is translated as CASSFQENNEQFF. The full variable domain, its missing parts supplied by reference TRBV28 and TRBJ2-1, is DVKVTQSSRYLVKRTGEKVFLECVQDMDHENMFWYRQDPGLGLRLIYFSYDVKMKEKGDIPEGYSVSREKKERFSLILESASTNQTSMYLCASSFQENNEQFFGPGTRLTVL.

This chain uses TRBV9 with TRBJ1-2; D may be TRBD1 (5 bases). Germline assignment: CDR1 SGDLS and CDR2 YYNGEE. V lost 0 bases and J 2 bases, leaving 11 bases between the germline ends. The CDR3 loop spans 15 amino acids. CDR3 residues: CASSVVTGQNYGYTF. The CDR3 region has the DNA TGTGCCAGCAGCGTAGTAACAGGCCAAAACTATGGCTACACCTTC.

This chain uses TRBV6-5 with TRBJ1-1; D is uncertain. The CDR3 runs 15 residues. Trimming took 0 bases from V and 4 from J, leaving 12 bases between them. The germline gives CDR1 MNHEY, CDR2 SVGAGI. The CDR3 loop reads CASSYSAGVSTEAFF. The CDR3 DNA reads TGTGCCAGCAGTTACTCTGCCGGGGTGAGCACTGAAGCTTTCTTT.

The chain has TRBV9 and TRBJ2-1; D ambiguous. This CDR3 has 15 residues. Trimming pared 2 bases from V and 0 bases from J, leaving 9 bases between. CDR1 is SGDLS, CDR2 YYNGEE, per germline. The CDR3 DNA is TGTGCCAGCAGCGTTGCGGAGAGCTCCTACAATGAGCAGTTCTTC. Translation: CASSVAESSYNEQFF.

The gene calls are TRBV4-2 and TRBJ2-7; unclear D gene. The V end was cut by 0 bases, the J end by 5 bases, with 14 bases between. The V gene's germline CDR1 is LGHNA and CDR2 YNFKEQ. The CDR3 has 15 residues. CDR3: CASSQDFETGHEQYF. The CDR3 bases are TGTGCCAGCAGCCAAGATTTCGAGACGGGTCACGAGCAGTACTTC.

This clone was observed a single time. The chain links TRBV11-2 to TRBJ1-2; no firm D call. V lost 1 base, J lost 8 bases, and 11 bases lay in between. Germline CDR1 is SGHAT and CDR2 is FQNNGV. The CDR3 loop spans 13 amino acids. The DNA for the CDR3 is TGTGCCAGCAGCTTAGCAGGCGCATCGGGCTACACCTTC. Its translation: CASSLAGASGYTF.

V is TRBV27 and J is TRBJ1-3; TRBD1 is a possible D gene (6 bases). Germline assignment: CDR1 MNHEY and CDR2 SMNVEV (reference sequence). This CDR3 region has 16 residues. With 5 bases removed from V and 3 bases from J, the gap between germline ends came to 17 bases. CDR3 region: CASSTLSTGGGNTIYF. CDR3 bases: TGTGCCAGCAGTACCCTCTCGACAGGAGGTGGAAACACCATATATTTT.

This chain links TRBV18 with TRBJ1-1, with D possibly being TRBD1 (6 bases). Germline loops: CDR1 KGHSH, CDR2 LQKENI. Trimming stripped 2 bases from V and 8 bases from J, with 9 bases between. The CDR3 contains 12 residues. Here the CDR3 DNA reads TGTGCCAGCTCACCAACTCAGGGGGAAGCTTTCTTT. As protein: CASSPTQGEAFF. Full variable domain (rest looked up from reference TRBV18 and TRBJ1-1): NAGVMQNPRHLVRRRGQEARLRCSPMKGHSHVYWYRQLPEEGLKFMVYLQKENIIDESGMPKERFSAEFPKEGPSILRIQQVVRGDSAAYFCASSPTQGEAFFGQGTRLTVV.

V and J are TRBV3-1 (or the pseudogene TRBV3-2) and TRBJ2-1; 16 bases are a match to TRBD2. This CDR3 comprises 17 residues. After removal of 8 bases from V and 0 bases from J, the junction contained 4 bases not matched to a gene. Germline V gene lookup returns CDR1 LGHDT and CDR2 YNNKEL (reference sequence). CDR3 DNA: TGTGCCAGCCAGGGACTAGCGGGGGGGTACTCCTACAATGAGCAGTTCTTC. Its translation is CASQGLAGGYSYNEQFF.

The CDR3 nucleotides are TGTGCCAGCAGCCCCGTGAGGGCGGGAGACCCAGATACGCAGTATTTT. This translates into CASSPVRAGDPDTQYF. The chain links TRBV7-3 to TRBJ2-3, with TRBD2 identical over 7 bases. With V trimmed by 5 bases and J by 4 bases, 12 bases remained unmatched. This CDR3 has 16 amino acids. The germline gives CDR1 SGHTA, CDR2 FQGTGA. Full variable domain (rest looked up from reference TRBV7-3 and TRBJ2-3): GAGVSQTPSNKVTEKGKYVELRCDPISGHTALYWYRQSLGQGPEFLIYFQGTGAADDSGLPNDRFFAVRPEGSVSTLKIQRTERGDSAVYLCASSPVRAGDPDTQYFGPGTRLTVL.

V usage is TRBV2 and J usage is TRBJ1-2; TRBD1 might be the D (6 bases). In germline, CDR1 is SNHLY, CDR2 FYNNEI. This CDR3 spans 12 amino acids. V lost 3 bases to trimming and J lost 8 bases, with 10 bases between them. The CDR3 is CASSDTGYGYTF. The CDR3 coding sequence is TGTGCCAGCAGTGACACAGGGTACGGCTACACCTTC.

This rearrangement joins TRBV25-1 to TRBJ2-7; 10 positions agree with TRBD1. The CDR3 loop spans 14 amino acids. Germline V gives CDR1 MGHDK, CDR2 SYGVNS. Unmatched junction bases numbered 4, after V lost 5 bases and J lost 3 bases. CDR3 in amino acids: CASSRGTGDYEQYF. As DNA, the CDR3 is TGTGCCAGCAGTAGGGGGACAGGGGACTACGAGCAGTACTTC.

The chain has TRBV6-5 and TRBJ1-2; perhaps TRBD1 as D (6 bases). Per germline, CDR1 MNHEY and CDR2 SVGAGI. V was pared by 6 bases and J by 2 bases, with 10 bases between. This CDR3 region has 13 residues. The CDR3 spells CASSRGVNYGYTF. In DNA, the CDR3 is TGTGCCAGCAGCAGGGGCGTAAACTATGGCTACACCTTC.